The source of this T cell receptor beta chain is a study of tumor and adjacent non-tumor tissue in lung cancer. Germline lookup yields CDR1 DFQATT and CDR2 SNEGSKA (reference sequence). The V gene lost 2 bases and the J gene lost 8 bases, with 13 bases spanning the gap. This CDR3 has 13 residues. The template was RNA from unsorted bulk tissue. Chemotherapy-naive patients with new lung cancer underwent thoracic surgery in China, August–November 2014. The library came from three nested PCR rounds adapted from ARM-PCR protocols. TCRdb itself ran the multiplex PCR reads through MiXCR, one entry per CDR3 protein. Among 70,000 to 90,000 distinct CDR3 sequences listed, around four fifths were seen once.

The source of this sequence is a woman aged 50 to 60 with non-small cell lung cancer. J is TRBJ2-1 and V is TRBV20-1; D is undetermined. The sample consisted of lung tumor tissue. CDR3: CSARLLCSDEQFF. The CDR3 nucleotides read TGCAGTGCTAGATTGCTATGTAGTGATGAGCAGTTCTTC.